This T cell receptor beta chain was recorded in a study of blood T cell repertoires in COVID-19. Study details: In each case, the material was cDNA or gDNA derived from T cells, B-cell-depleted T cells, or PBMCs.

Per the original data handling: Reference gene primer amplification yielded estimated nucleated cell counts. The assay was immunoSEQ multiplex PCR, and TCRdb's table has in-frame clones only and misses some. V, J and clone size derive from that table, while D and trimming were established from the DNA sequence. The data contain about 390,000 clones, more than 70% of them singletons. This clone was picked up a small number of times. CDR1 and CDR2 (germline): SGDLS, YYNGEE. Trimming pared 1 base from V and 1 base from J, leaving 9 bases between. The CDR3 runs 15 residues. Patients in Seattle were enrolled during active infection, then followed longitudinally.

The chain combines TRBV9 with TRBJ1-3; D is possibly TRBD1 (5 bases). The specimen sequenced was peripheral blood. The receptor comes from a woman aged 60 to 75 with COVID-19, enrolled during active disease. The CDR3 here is CASSVQGPSGNTIYF. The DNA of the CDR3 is TGTGCCAGCAGCGTACAGGGTCCTTCTGGAAACACCATATATTTT.